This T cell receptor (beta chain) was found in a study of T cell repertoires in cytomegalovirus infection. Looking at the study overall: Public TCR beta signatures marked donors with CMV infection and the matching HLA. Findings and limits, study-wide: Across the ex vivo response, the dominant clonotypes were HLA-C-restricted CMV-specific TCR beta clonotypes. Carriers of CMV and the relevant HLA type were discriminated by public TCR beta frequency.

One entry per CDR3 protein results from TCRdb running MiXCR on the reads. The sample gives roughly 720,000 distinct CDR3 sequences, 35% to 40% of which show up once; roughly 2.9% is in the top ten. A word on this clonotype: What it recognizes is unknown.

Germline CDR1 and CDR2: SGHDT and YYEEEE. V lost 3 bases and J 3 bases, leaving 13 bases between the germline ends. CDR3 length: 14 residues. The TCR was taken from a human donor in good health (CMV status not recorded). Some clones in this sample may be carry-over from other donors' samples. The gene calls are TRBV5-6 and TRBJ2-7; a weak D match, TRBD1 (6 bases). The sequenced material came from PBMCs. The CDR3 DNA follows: TGTGCCAGCAGCTGGGGGCAGGGGATCTACGAGCAGTACTTC. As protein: CASSWGQGIYEQYF.